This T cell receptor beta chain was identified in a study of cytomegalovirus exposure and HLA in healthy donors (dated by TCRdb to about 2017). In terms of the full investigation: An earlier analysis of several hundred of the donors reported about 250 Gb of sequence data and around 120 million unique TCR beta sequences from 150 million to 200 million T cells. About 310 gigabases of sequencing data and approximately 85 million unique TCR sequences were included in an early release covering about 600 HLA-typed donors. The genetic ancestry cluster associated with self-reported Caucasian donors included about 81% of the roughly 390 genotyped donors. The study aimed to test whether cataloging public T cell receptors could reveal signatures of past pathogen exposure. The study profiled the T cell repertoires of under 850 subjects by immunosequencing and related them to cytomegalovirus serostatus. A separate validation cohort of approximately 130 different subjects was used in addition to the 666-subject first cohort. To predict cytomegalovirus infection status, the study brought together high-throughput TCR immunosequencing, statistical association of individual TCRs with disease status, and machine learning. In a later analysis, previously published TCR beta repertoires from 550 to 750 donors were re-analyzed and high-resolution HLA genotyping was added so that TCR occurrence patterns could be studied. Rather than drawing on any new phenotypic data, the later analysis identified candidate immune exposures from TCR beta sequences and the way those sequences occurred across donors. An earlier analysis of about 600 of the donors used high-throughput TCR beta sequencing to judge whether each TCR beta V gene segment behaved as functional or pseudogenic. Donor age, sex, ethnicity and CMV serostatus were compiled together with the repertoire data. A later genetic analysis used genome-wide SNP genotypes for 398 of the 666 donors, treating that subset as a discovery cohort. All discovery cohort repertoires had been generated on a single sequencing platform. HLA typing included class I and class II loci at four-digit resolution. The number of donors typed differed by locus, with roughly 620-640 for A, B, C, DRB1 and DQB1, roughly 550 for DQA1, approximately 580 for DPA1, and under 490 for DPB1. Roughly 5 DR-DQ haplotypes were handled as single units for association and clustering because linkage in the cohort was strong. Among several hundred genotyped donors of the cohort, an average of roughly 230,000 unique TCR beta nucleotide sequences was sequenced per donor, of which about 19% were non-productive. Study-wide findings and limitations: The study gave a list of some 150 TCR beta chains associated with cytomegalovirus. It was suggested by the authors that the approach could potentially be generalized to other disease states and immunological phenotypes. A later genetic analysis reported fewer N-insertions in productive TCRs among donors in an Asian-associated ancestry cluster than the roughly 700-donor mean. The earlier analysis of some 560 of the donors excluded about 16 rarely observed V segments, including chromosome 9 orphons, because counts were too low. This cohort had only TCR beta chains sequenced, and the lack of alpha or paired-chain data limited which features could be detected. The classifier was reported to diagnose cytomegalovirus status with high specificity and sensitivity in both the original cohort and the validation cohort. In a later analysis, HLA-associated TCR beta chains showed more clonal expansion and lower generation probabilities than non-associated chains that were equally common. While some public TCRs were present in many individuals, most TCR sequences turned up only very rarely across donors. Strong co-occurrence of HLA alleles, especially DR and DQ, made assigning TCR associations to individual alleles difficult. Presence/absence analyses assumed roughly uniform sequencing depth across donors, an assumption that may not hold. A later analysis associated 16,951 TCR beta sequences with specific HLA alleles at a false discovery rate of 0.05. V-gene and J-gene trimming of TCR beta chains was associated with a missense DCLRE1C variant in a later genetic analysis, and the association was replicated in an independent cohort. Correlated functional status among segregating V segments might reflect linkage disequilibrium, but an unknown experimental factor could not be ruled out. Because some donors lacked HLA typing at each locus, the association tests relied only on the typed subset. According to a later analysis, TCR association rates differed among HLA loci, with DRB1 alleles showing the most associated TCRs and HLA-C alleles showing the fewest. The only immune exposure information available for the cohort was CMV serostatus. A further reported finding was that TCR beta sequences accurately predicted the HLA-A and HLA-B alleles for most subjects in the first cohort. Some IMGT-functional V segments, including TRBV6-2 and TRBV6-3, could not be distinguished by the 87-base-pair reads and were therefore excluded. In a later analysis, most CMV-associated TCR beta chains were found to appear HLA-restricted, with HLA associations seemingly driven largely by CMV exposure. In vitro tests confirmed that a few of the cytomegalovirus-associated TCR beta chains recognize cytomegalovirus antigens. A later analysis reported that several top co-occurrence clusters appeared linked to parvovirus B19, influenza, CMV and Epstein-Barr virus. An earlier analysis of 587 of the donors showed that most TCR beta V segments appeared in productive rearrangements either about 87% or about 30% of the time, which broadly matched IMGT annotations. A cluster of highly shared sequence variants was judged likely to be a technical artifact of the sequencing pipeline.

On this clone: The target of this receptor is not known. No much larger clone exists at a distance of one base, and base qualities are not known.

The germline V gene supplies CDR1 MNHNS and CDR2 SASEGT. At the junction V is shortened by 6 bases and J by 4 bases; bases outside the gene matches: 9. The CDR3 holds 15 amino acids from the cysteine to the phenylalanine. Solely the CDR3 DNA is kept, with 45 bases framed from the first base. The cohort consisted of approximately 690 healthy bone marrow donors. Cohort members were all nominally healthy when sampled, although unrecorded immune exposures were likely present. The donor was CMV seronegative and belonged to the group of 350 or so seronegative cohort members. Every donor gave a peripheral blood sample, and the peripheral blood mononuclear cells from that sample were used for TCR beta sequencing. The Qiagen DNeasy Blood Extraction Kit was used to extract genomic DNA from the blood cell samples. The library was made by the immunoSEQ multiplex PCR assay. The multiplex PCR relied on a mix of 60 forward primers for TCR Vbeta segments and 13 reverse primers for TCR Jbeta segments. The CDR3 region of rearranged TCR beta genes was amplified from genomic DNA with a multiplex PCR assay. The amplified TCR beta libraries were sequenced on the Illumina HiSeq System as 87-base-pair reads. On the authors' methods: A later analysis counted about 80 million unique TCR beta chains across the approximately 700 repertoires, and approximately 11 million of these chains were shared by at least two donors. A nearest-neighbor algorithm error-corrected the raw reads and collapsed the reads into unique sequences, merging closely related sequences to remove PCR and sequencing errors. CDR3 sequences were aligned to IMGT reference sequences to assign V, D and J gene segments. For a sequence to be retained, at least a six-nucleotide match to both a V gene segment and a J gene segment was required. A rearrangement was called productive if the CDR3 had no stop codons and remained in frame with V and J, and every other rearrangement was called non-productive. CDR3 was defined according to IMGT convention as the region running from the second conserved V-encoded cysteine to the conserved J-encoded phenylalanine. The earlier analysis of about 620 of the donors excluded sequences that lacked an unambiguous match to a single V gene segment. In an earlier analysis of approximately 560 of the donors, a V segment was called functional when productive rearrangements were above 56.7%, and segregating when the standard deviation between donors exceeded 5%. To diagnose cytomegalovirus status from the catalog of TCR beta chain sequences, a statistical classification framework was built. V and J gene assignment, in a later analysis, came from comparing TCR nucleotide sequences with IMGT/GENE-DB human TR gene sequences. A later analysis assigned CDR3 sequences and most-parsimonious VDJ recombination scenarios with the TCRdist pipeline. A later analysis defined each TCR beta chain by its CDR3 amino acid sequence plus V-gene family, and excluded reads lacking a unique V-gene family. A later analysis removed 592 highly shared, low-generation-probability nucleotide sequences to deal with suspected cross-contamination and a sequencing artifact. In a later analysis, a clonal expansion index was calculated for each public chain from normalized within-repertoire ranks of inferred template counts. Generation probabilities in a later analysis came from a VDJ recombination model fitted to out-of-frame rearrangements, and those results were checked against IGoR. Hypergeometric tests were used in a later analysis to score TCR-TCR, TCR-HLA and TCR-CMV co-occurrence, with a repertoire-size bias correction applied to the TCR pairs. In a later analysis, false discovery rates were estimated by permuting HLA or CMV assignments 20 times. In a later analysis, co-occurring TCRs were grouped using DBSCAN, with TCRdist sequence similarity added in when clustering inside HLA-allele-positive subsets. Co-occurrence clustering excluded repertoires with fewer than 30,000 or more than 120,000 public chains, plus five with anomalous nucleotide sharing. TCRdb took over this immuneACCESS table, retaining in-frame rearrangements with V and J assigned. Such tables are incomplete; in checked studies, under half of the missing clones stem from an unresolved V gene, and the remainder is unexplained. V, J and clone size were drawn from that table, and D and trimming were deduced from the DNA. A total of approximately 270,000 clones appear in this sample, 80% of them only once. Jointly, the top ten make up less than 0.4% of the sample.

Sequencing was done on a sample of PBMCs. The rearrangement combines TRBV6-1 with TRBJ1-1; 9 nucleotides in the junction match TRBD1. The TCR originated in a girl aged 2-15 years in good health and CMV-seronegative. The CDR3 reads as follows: CASRVGDRAATEAFF. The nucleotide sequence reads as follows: TGTGCCAGCAGGGTTGGGGACAGGGCGGCCACTGAAGCTTTCTTT.